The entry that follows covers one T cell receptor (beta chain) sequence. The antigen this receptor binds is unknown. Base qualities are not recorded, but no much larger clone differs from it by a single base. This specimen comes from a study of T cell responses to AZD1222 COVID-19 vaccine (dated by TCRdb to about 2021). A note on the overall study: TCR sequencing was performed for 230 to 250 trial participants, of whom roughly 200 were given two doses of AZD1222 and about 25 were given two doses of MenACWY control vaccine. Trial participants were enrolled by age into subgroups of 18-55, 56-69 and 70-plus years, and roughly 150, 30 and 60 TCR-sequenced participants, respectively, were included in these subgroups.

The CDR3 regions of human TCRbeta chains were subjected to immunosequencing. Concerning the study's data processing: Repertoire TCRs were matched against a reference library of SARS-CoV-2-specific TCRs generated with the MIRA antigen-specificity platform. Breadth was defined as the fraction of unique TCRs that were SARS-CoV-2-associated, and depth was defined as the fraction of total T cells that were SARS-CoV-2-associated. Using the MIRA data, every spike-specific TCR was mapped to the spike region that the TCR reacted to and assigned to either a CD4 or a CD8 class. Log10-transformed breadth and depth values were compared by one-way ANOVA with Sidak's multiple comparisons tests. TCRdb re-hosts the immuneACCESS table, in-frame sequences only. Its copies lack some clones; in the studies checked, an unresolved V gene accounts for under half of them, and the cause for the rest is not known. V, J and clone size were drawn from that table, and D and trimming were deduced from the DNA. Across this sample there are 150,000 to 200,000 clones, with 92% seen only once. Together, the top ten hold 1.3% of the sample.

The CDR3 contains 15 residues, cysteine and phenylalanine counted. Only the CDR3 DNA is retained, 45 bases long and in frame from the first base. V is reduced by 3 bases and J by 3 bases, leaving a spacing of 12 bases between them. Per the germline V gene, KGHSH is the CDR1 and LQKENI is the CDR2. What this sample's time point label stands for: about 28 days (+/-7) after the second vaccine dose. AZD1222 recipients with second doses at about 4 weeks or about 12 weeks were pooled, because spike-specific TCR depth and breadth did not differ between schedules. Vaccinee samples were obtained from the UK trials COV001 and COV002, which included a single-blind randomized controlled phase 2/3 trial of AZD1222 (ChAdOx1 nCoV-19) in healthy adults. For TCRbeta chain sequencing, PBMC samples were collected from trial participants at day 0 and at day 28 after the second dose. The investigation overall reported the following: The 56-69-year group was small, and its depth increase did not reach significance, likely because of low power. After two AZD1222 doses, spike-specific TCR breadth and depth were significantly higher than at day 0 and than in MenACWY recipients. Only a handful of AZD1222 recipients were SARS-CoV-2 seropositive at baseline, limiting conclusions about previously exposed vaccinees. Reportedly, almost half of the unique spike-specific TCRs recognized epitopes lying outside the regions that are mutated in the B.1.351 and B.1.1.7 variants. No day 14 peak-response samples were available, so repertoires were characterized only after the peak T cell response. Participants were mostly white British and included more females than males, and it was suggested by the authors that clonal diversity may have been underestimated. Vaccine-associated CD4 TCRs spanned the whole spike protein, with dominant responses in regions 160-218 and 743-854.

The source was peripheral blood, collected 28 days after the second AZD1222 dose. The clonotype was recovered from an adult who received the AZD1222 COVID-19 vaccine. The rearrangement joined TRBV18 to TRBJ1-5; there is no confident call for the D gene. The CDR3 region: CASSPTVGSNQPQHF. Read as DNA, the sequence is TGTGCCAGCTCACCCACAGTGGGCTCCAATCAGCCCCAGCATTTT. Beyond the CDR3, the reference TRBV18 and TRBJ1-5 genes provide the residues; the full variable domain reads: NAGVMQNPRHLVRRRGQEARLRCSPMKGHSHVYWYRQLPEEGLKFMVYLQKENIIDESGMPKERFSAEFPKEGPSILRIQQVVRGDSAAYFCASSPTVGSNQPQHFGDGTRLSIL.